Listed here is a single T cell receptor beta chain. The data stem from a study of radiation and T cells in renal cell carcinoma. Trimming shortened V by 4 bases and J by 7 bases, and 12 bases separated the two germline ends. Germline loops: CDR1 SGHNT, CDR2 YYREEE (reference sequence). CDR3 length equals 14 residues. Noted time point: blood 4 weeks post-SBRT, at nephrectomy. Treatment specified: 15 Gy SBRT to primary tumor, nephrectomy 4 weeks later. Assay used: immunoSEQ multiplex PCR; TCRdb lists only in-frame clones, some missing. The sample contains some 150,000 clones, approximately 86% of which appear only once.

The chain couples TRBV5-4 to TRBJ1-6; D is possibly TRBD1 (5 bases). Source: blood, taken from a patient whose treatment included radiotherapy and nephrectomy. This TCR was recovered from a woman aged 50 to 65 with renal cell carcinoma. The CDR3 DNA reads as TGTGCCAGCAGCCAAATCGAGGGGAATTCACCCCTCCACTTT. This gives the protein CASSQIEGNSPLHF.